This passage covers 25 T cell receptor beta chains from one sample sequenced in a study of T-cell memory formation after mild COVID-19. TCRdb itself ran the 5' RACE reads through MiXCR, one entry per CDR3 protein. The profile covers about 200,000 distinct CDR3 sequences, with approximately 20% appearing a single time and roughly 2.3% taken by the ten largest. Sequencing input: PBMCs or a T cell subset sorted from them (not recorded which). The origin of the receptors is an adult woman who had mild COVID-19 (a few samples of this study predate the infection). Cell type and time point are not known.

This clonotype was detected only a few times. This chain uses TRBV11-2 with TRBJ2-5; 8 bases are shared with TRBD2. V lost 4 bases, J lost 4 bases, and 17 bases stayed unmatched. Germline CDR1 is SGHAT and CDR2 is FQNNGV. The CDR3 has 18 amino acids. The CDR3 DNA follows: TGTGCCAGCAGCTCCCGAGGAGGCGGGAGGCCCTCTTTAGAGACCCAGTACTTC. Translated, it gives CASSSRGGGRPSLETQYF. The variable domain in full, with the rest retrieved from reference TRBV11-2 and TRBJ2-5, is EAGVAQSPRYKIIEKRQSVAFWCNPISGHATLYWYQQILGQGPKLLIQFQNNGVVDDSQLPKDRFSAERLKGVDSTLKIQPAKLEDSAVYLCASSSRGGGRPSLETQYFGPGTRLLVL.

This clonotype was seen many times. This chain connects TRBV18 to TRBJ1-1; tentatively, D is TRBD1 (5 bases). This CDR3 contains 15 residues. From germline, CDR1 is KGHSH and CDR2 LQKENI. V was pared by 1 base and J by 0 bases, with 9 bases between. The CDR3 DNA reads TGTGCCAGCTCACCACGGGCAGGGATGAACACTGAAGCTTTCTTT. Protein: CASSPRAGMNTEAFF.

This clonotype has only a few counts. V is TRBV20-1 and J is TRBJ2-1, with 7 nucleotides matching TRBD2. This CDR3 comprises 17 residues. The junction had 11 bases not matched to a gene; V was cut back by 0 bases and J by 3 bases. From germline, CDR1 is DFQATT and CDR2 SNEGSKA (reference sequence). The CDR3 DNA is TGCAGTGCTAGAGATTGGGGAGGGCAGCTCGTCTACAATGAGCAGTTCTTC. This translates into CSARDWGGQLVYNEQFF.

This clonotype has only a few counts. This chain uses TRBV5-1 with TRBJ2-2; D might be TRBD2 (5 bases). Trimming stripped 3 bases from V and 5 bases from J, with 8 bases between. Germline V lookup: CDR1 SGHRS, CDR2 YFSETQ. This CDR3 comprises 13 residues. The CDR3 spells CASSSRETGELFF. The DNA of the CDR3 is TGCGCCAGCAGCTCGAGGGAGACCGGGGAGCTGTTTTTT.

This clonotype was detected ten times or more. The V and J genes are TRBV4-3 and TRBJ2-7, with D unclear. CDR1 and CDR2 from the germline V gene are LGHNA and YSLEER. Trimming removed 0 bases at V and 0 bases at J, with 15 bases between. The CDR3 covers 17 residues. CDR3: CASSQDLSALSSYEQYF. The CDR3 nucleotides read TGCGCCAGCAGCCAAGATCTGTCAGCGTTAAGCTCCTACGAGCAGTACTTC.

This clonotype was recorded a few times. This rearrangement joins TRBV12-3 or TRBV12-4 to TRBJ1-3; 7 bases line up with TRBD1. The CDR3 is 14 residues long. Germline trimming cut 3 bases from V and 8 bases from J; bases unmatched to any gene: 7. CDR3 nucleotide sequence: TGTGCCAGCAGTTTCCGACAGGGAGGGCACACCATATATTTT. Its protein product is CASSFRQGGHTIYF.

The rearrangement links TRBV11-2 to TRBJ1-3; 10 nucleotides line up with TRBD1. The J segment lost 12 bases and the V segment lost 5 bases, leaving 16 bases of the junction unmatched. The CDR3 is 16 residues long. The germline V gene has CDR1 SGHAT and CDR2 FQNNGV. The CDR3 region is CASSSQRGQGDLGIYF. CDR3 bases: TGTGCCAGCAGCAGCCAGCGTGGACAGGGGGATTTGGGCATATATTTT.

This clonotype was seen only once. The chain joins TRBV5-1 to TRBJ2-2; tentatively, D is TRBD1 or TRBD2 (5 bases each). The CDR3 is 14 residues long. The germline CDR1 and CDR2 sequences are SGHRS and YFSETQ. V was clipped by 5 bases and J by 6 bases, with 14 bases between them. The CDR3 loop reads CASSEGLESGELFF. CDR3 coding DNA: TGCGCCAGCAGTGAGGGGTTGGAATCCGGGGAGCTGTTTTTT.

This clonotype has a handful of counts. Germline is not matched at one junction end, which may reflect a read error. This CDR3 reads CASSPTGEAILYF. CDR3 sequence (DNA): TGTGCCAGCAGTCCTACAGGGGAGGCCATTCTGTACTTC. The V gene is TRBV2, the J gene TRBJ2-4; weak D call: TRBD1 (7 bases). This CDR3 has 13 amino acids. Germline V CDR1 and CDR2: SNHLY, FYNNEI.

This clonotype was counted a few times. This chain uses TRBV24-1 with TRBJ2-3; unclear D gene. This CDR3 is built from 16 residues. The ends were cut back, 2 bases at V and 1 base at J, with 12 bases in the middle. Per germline, CDR1 KGHDR and CDR2 SFDVKD. The DNA for the CDR3 is TGTGCCACCAGTGATTATCGGGCTGGTGGCACAGATACGCAGTATTTT. Encoded protein: CATSDYRAGGTDTQYF.

CDR3 nucleotides: TGTGCCAGCAGCTGGATCGGCGGTAGCTCCTACGAGCAGTACTTC. This sequence encodes CASSWIGGSSYEQYF. This chain connects TRBV7-9 to TRBJ2-7; D is unresolved. CDR1 and CDR2 (germline): SEHNR, FQNEAQ (reference sequence). Trimming stripped 4 bases from V and 0 bases from J, with 13 bases between. The CDR3 extends over 15 amino acids.

V usage is TRBV5-1 and J usage is TRBJ2-5, with 8 bases fitting TRBD1. The CDR3 is 16 amino acids. Germline CDR1 SGHRS, CDR2 YFSETQ. The trim removed 0 bases at V and 5 bases at J, leaving 9 bases unmatched. CDR3 protein: CASSLAIRTGMETQYF. As DNA, the CDR3 is TGCGCCAGCAGCTTGGCCATACGGACAGGGATGGAGACCCAGTACTTC.

This clonotype was seen more than once but under ten times. The rearrangement links TRBV27 to TRBJ2-1; D perhaps matches TRBD1 (5 bases). V gave up 7 bases and J gave up 7 bases, with 14 bases separating them. The CDR3 spans 13 residues. Germline values: CDR1 MNHEY, CDR2 SMNVEV (reference sequence). CDR3 sequence (DNA): TGTGCCAGCATGGGGCAGGGAATGAATGAGCAGTTCTTC. Translated, it gives CASMGQGMNEQFF.

This clonotype has only a few counts. The gene calls are TRBV7-6 and TRBJ2-3; D possibly matches TRBD1 or TRBD2 (8 bases each). The V gene lost 6 bases and the J gene lost 4 bases, with 26 bases spanning the gap. The germline CDR1 and CDR2 sequences are SGHVS and FNYEAQ. The CDR3 has 18 amino acids. The CDR3 DNA reads TGTGCCAGCAGACACCTAAACCCCAGGGGGCGGGGGGCAGATACGCAGTATTTT. Encoded protein: CASRHLNPRGRGADTQYF.

The chain has TRBV30 and TRBJ2-7; the D gene could be TRBD1 or TRBD2 (6 bases each). Trimming shortened V by 3 bases and J by 3 bases, and 18 bases separated the two germline ends. Germline assignment: CDR1 GTSNPN and CDR2 SVGIG (reference sequence). The CDR3 runs to 15 residues. The CDR3 spells CAWSRGGLLIYEQYF. CDR3 in DNA: TGTGCCTGGAGCCGAGGGGGACTTCTTATCTACGAGCAGTACTTC.

Only a few counts were recorded for this clonotype. The genes are TRBV29-1 and TRBJ1-2, with unresolved D. In germline, CDR1 is SQVTM, CDR2 ANQGSEA. CDR3 length: 9 amino acids. Trimming cost V 2 bases and J 7 bases, with 2 bases left between them. CDR3 amino acids: CSVESGYTF. CDR3 nucleotide sequence: TGCAGCGTTGAATCTGGCTACACCTTC.

The chain uses TRBV7-9 and TRBJ2-1, with D tentatively TRBD2 (5 bases). Trimming cost V 1 base and J 9 bases, with 10 bases left between them. This CDR3 comprises 13 residues. Germline values: CDR1 SEHNR, CDR2 FQNEAQ (reference sequence). This CDR3 reads CASSLETNGEQFF. The CDR3 nucleotides are TGTGCCAGCAGCTTAGAGACTAATGGTGAGCAGTTCTTC.

The genes are TRBV7-2 and TRBJ2-7, with 12 bases aligning to TRBD1. The CDR3 is made up of 16 amino acids. Germline trimming cut 1 base from V and 3 bases from J; bases unmatched to any gene: 4. CDR1 and CDR2 (germline): SGHTA, FQGNSA. CDR3 in DNA: TGTGCCAGCAGCTTAGGTGGGACAGGGGGCATCTACGAGCAGTACTTC. The encoded protein is CASSLGGTGGIYEQYF. The variable domain in full, with the rest retrieved from reference TRBV7-2 and TRBJ2-7, is GAGVSQSPSNKVTEKGKDVELRCDPISGHTALYWYRQSLGQGLEFLIYFQGNSAPDKSGLPSDRFSAERTGGSVSTLTIQRTQQEDSAVYLCASSLGGTGGIYEQYFGPGTRLTVT.

This chain uses TRBV20-1 with TRBJ2-7; D not resolved. Trimming shortened V by 6 bases and J by 1 base, and 10 bases separated the two germline ends. This CDR3 spans 12 amino acids. From germline, CDR1 is DFQATT and CDR2 SNEGSKA (reference sequence). DNA for the CDR3: TGCAGTGCCCCGGACGGTTCCTACGAGCAGTACTTC. This encodes CSAPDGSYEQYF.

The V and J genes are TRBV4-2 and TRBJ2-5; either TRBD1 or TRBD2 may fit D (6 bases each). Germline V gene lookup returns CDR1 LGHNA and CDR2 YNFKEQ. Trimming stripped 0 bases from V and 6 bases from J, with 17 bases between. The CDR3 spans 16 residues. CDR3 in DNA: TGTGCCAGCAGCCAAGAGGCGCCGGGGGCCGGGAAGACCCAGTACTTC. Translating gives CASSQEAPGAGKTQYF.

The V and J genes are TRBV9 and TRBJ2-1; D is ambiguous. V lost 1 base and J 4 bases, leaving 12 bases between the germline ends. This CDR3 has 15 residues. Germline V gene lookup returns CDR1 SGDLS and CDR2 YYNGEE. Written as DNA, the CDR3 is TGTGCCAGCAGCGTACTGGCAAAACATTACAATGAGCAGTTCTTC. Residues: CASSVLAKHYNEQFF.

The V and J genes are TRBV25-1 and TRBJ2-2; possible D gene TRBD1, 6 bases. CDR1 is MGHDK and CDR2 is SYGVNS in the germline V gene. Deletions cut 6 bases from V and 6 bases from J, with 11 bases between. This CDR3 spans 13 amino acids. Here the CDR3 reads CASRQGQAGELFF. DNA for the CDR3: TGTGCCAGCAGACAGGGCCAGGCCGGGGAGCTGTTTTTT. Filled out from reference TRBV25-1 and TRBJ2-2, the complete variable domain reads EADIYQTPRYLVIGTGKKITLECSQTMGHDKMYWYQQDPGMELHLIHYSYGVNSTEKGDLSSESTVSRIRTEHFPLTLESARPSHTSQYLCASRQGQAGELFFGEGSRLTVL.

V gene TRBV5-1 combines with J gene TRBJ1-4; D unclear. Germline CDR1 reads SGHRS; CDR2 reads YFSETQ. Trimming shortened V by 3 bases and J by 0 bases, and 9 bases separated the two germline ends. This CDR3 region has 15 residues. CDR3 residues: CASSSSWATNEKLFF. As DNA, the CDR3 is TGCGCCAGCAGCTCGTCTTGGGCAACTAATGAAAAACTGTTTTTT.

As DNA, the CDR3 is TGTGCCAGCAGCCAAATAATCACCGGGCCAAAGGCCTATGGCTACACCTTC. This gives the protein CASSQIITGPKAYGYTF. The chain joins TRBV3-1 to TRBJ1-2, with D hard to call. Trimming pared 2 bases from V and 4 bases from J, leaving 20 bases between. The CDR3 is 17 amino acids. Germline-derived CDR1 and CDR2 are LGHDT and YNNKEL (reference sequence). The whole variable domain, remainder taken from reference TRBV3-1 and TRBJ1-2, is DTAVSQTPKYLVTQMGNDKSIKCEQNLGHDTMYWYKQDSKKFLKIMFSYNNKELIINETVPNRFSPKSPDKAHLNLHINSLELGDSAVYFCASSQIITGPKAYGYTFGSGTRLTVV.

The chain combines TRBV6-6 with TRBJ1-1; no clear D gene. V was shortened by 5 bases and J by 2 bases, with 12 bases between the two germline ends. The CDR3 sequence is 14 residues long. The germline V gene encodes CDR1 MNHNY and CDR2 SVGAGI (reference sequence). The CDR3 bases are TGTGCCAGCAGTCTCGATCGAGGAAACACTGAAGCTTTCTTT. Protein: CASSLDRGNTEAFF.